Presented here are 27 T cell receptor beta chains from one specimen sequenced in a study of T-cell memory formation after mild COVID-19. Each CDR3 protein is one row after TCRdb ran MiXCR on the 5' RACE reads. Of some 120,000 distinct CDR3 sequences in the sample, about 15% were seen once. The sequencing input was PBMCs or a T cell subset sorted from them (not recorded which). The receptors originated from a young man who had mild COVID-19 (a few samples of this study predate the infection). Cell type and time point are not known.

The rearrangement links TRBV6-5 to TRBJ2-5; 8 bases agree with TRBD2. V gave up 2 bases and J gave up 9 bases; unmatched junction bases: 5. Per the germline V gene, CDR1 is MNHEY and CDR2 is SVGAGI. CDR3 length: 13 residues. CDR3 DNA: TGTGCCAGCAGTTACACCGGGACTAGGGCCCAGTACTTC. Protein: CASSYTGTRAQYF.

The DNA of the CDR3 is TGCGCCAGCAGCCAAGGACAGGGAAGGTCTGAAGCTTTCTTT. This codes for CASSQGQGRSEAFF. The J gene is TRBJ1-1, the V gene TRBV4-3; 7 nucleotides match TRBD1. The V gene's germline CDR1 is LGHNA and CDR2 YSLEER. This CDR3 has 14 residues. V lost 1 base to trimming and J lost 6 bases; unmatched junction nucleotides: 5.

This clonotype showed up just a few times. The rearrangement links TRBV5-1 to TRBJ1-1, with D unclear. The CDR3 is 14 amino acids. Germline CDR1 reads SGHRS; CDR2 reads YFSETQ. Between the trimmed V and J ends, which lost 0 bases and 6 bases, there was a span of 12 bases. CDR3 region: CASSLGRAGAEAFF. The CDR3 DNA reads as TGCGCCAGCAGCTTGGGCAGAGCCGGGGCTGAAGCTTTCTTT.

The V and J genes are TRBV12-3 or TRBV12-4 and TRBJ1-2; TRBD1 agrees at 7 bases. The CDR3 is 13 residues long. V shed 8 bases, J shed 6 bases, and the junction held 9 bases outside the gene matches. The CDR3 DNA reads TGTGCCAGCCAACAGGGGAGAGTTAATGGCTACACCTTC. This codes for CASQQGRVNGYTF.

The V and J genes are TRBV6-5 and TRBJ1-2, with D perhaps matching TRBD1 (5 bases). This CDR3 has 14 amino acids. V lost 6 bases and J 0 bases, leaving 11 bases between the germline ends. Germline-derived CDR1 and CDR2 are MNHEY and SVGAGI. CDR3 sequence (DNA): TGTGCCAGCAGAGACAGTTTAGCTAACTATGGCTACACCTTC. It is translated as CASRDSLANYGYTF.

The chain is built from TRBV20-1 and TRBJ1-1, with 7 bases that match TRBD1. Germline loops: CDR1 DFQATT, CDR2 SNEGSKA (reference sequence). CDR3 size: 15 residues. Trimming removed 0 bases from V and 5 bases from J; junction bases left unmatched: 9. For the CDR3, the DNA is TGCAGTGCTAGAGAACAACAGGGGATAGGGACTGAAGCTTTCTTT. This gives the protein CSAREQQGIGTEAFF.

This clonotype occurred a few times. V is TRBV2 and J is TRBJ2-3; 10 bases are a match to TRBD2. V gave up 3 bases and J gave up 5 bases; unmatched junction bases: 8. The CDR3 has 16 amino acids. The germline gives CDR1 SNHLY, CDR2 FYNNEI. CDR3 sequence reads: CASSDPSGGSVDTQYF. In nucleotides, the CDR3 is TGTGCCAGCAGTGACCCTAGCGGGGGTTCGGTAGATACGCAGTATTTT.

Details on this clonotype: Since the CDR3 does not end with the conserved phenylalanine or tryptophan, this likely comes from a read error. This chain joins TRBV14 and TRBJ2-5; no definite D call. Trimming shortened V by 6 bases and J by 8 bases, and 1 base separated the two germline ends. Germline V gives CDR1 SGHDN, CDR2 FVKESK. CDR3 size: 8 residues. CDR3: CASRTQYL. The CDR3 region has the DNA TGTGCCAGCAGAACCCAGTACTTA.

As for this clonotype: A read error may produce the germline difference seen at one junction end. The chain employs TRBV7-8 and TRBJ2-5; 11 bases match TRBD1. The CDR3 runs 16 residues. The germline gives CDR1 SGHVS, CDR2 FQNEAQ. This chain's CDR3 is CDSSPRTGGEVETQYF. The CDR3 bases are TGTGACAGCAGCCCCCGGACAGGGGGCGAAGTAGAGACCCAGTACTTC.

This clonotype turned up a few times. The chain employs TRBV12-3 or TRBV12-4 and TRBJ2-1; D gene uncertain. The CDR3 runs 15 residues. The ends were cut back, 5 bases at V and 5 bases at J, with 16 bases in the middle. CDR3: CASSVGQPPHNEQFF. The CDR3 DNA reads TGTGCCAGCAGTGTTGGCCAGCCCCCACACAATGAGCAGTTCTTC.

The table lists this clonotype with a count of one. The rearrangement links TRBV27 to TRBJ1-6; no firm D call. The CDR3 is 15 amino acids. Trimming left V 3 bases short and J 9 bases short, with 15 bases between. Germline CDR1 and CDR2: MNHEY and SMNVEV (reference sequence). CDR3 residues: CASSLLRELGSPLHF. The DNA of the CDR3 is TGTGCCAGCAGTTTGTTAAGGGAACTGGGTTCACCCCTCCACTTT.

This clonotype was found many times. This chain connects TRBV5-5 to TRBJ2-6, with 11 bases matching TRBD1. In germline, CDR1 is SGHKS, CDR2 YYEKEE (reference sequence). The CDR3 totals 17 residues. V dropped 3 bases and J dropped 4; count of bases not matched to a gene: 6. The CDR3 DNA reads TGTGCCAGCAGCTCCGGGACAGGGGGAACCGGGGCCAACGTCCTGACTTTC. Translating it yields CASSSGTGGTGANVLTF.

This chain connects TRBV6-2 or TRBV6-3 to TRBJ2-7; TRBD1 agrees at 10 bases. Trimming at V came to 7 bases and at J to 0 bases, leaving 9 bases not matched to a gene. The CDR3 has 16 residues. The germline V gene encodes CDR1 MNHEY and CDR2 SVGEGT. In DNA form, the CDR3 reads TGTGCCAGCACCCCGACCGGGACAGGGGACTCCTACGAGCAGTACGTC. This encodes CASTPTGTGDSYEQYV.

This chain joins TRBV5-1 and TRBJ1-5, with D unclear. Germline V gives CDR1 SGHRS, CDR2 YFSETQ. The V end lost 4 bases, the J end lost 6 bases, and 14 bases lay between the germline ends. There are 14 residues in the CDR3. CDR3 nucleotide sequence: TGCGCCAGCAGCATGTGGGGAGGTCTTCAGCCCCAGCATTTT. Its protein is CASSMWGGLQPQHF.

This clonotype occurred many times. The chain joins TRBV20-1 to TRBJ2-7; D possibly corresponds to TRBD1 (6 bases). V dropped 2 bases and J dropped 2 bases, with 10 bases sitting between them. Per the germline V gene, CDR1 is DFQATT and CDR2 is SNEGSKA (reference sequence). The CDR3 sequence is 13 residues long. The chain's CDR3 is CSARRQATYEQYV. In DNA form, the CDR3 reads TGCAGTGCTAGAAGACAGGCGACCTACGAGCAGTACGTC.

This clonotype appeared many times. This sequence joins TRBV5-4 and TRBJ2-1, with D uncertain. Germline loops: CDR1 SGHNT, CDR2 YYREEE (reference sequence). This CDR3 region has 15 residues. The V end was cut by 4 bases, the J end by 8 bases, with 19 bases between. CDR3 protein: CASSRASVGGDEQFF. The CDR3 DNA reads TGTGCCAGCAGCCGGGCCTCGGTAGGTGGCGATGAGCAGTTCTTC.

This chain connects TRBV18 to TRBJ1-2; D gene uncertain. CDR1 KGHSH and CDR2 LQKENI come from the germline V gene. With 3 bases removed from V and 5 bases from J, the gap between germline ends came to 10 bases. The CDR3 contains 13 residues. CDR3 coding DNA: TGTGCCAGCTCACCGTCCGTTGTTTATGGCTACACCTTC. Translated, it gives CASSPSVVYGYTF.

The chain couples TRBV10-1 to TRBJ2-5; D remains ambiguous. V lost 7 bases to trimming and J lost 7 bases, with 10 bases between them. The CDR3 runs 11 residues. Germline CDR1 and CDR2: WNHNN and SYGVQD (reference sequence). The CDR3 DNA sequence: TGCGCCAGCATCAAAGCAGGGACCCAGTACTTC. Translating it yields CASIKAGTQYF.

This clonotype has a handful of counts. V and J are TRBV7-2 and TRBJ2-3, with D maybe TRBD2 (5 bases). V was shortened by 5 bases and J by 2 bases, with 11 bases between the two germline ends. There are 14 residues in the CDR3. The germline V gene encodes CDR1 SGHTA and CDR2 FQGNSA. CDR3 residues: CASSLLAATDTQYF. CDR3 nucleotides: TGTGCCAGCAGCCTGCTAGCTGCCACAGATACGCAGTATTTT.

The J gene is TRBJ1-5, the V gene TRBV29-1; D is perhaps TRBD1 (5 bases). CDR1 is SQVTM, CDR2 ANQGSEA, per germline. The CDR3 totals 11 residues. Between the trimmed V and J ends, which lost 4 bases and 7 bases, there was a span of 8 bases. The CDR3 loop reads CSVGGTQPQHF. DNA of the CDR3: TGCAGCGTTGGGGGCACCCAGCCCCAGCATTTT.

This clonotype appeared a few times. The chain has TRBV7-2 and TRBJ2-7; 9 bases line up with TRBD1. The V and J ends lost 6 bases and 1 base, in that order; junction bases with no gene match: 13. The CDR3 runs 17 residues. Germline V gene lookup returns CDR1 SGHTA and CDR2 FQGNSA. The CDR3 DNA reads TGTGCCAGCAGGACACAGGGGGCGTCCACTTCATCCTACGAGCAGTACTTC. Its translation: CASRTQGASTSSYEQYF. Complete variable domain (other parts from reference TRBV7-2 and TRBJ2-7): GAGVSQSPSNKVTEKGKDVELRCDPISGHTALYWYRQSLGQGLEFLIYFQGNSAPDKSGLPSDRFSAERTGGSVSTLTIQRTQQEDSAVYLCASRTQGASTSSYEQYFGPGTRLTVT.

The chain links TRBV10-3 to TRBJ2-2, with TRBD1 identical over 8 bases. The ends lost 3 bases at V and 1 base at J; junction bases unmatched: 4. The CDR3 has 16 residues. The germline gives CDR1 ENHRY, CDR2 SYGVKD. The CDR3 loop reads CAISEAGTGNTGELFF. The DNA for the CDR3 is TGTGCCATCAGTGAAGCCGGGACAGGGAACACCGGGGAGCTGTTTTTT.

In its sample, this clonotype was seen a few times. J is TRBJ1-3 and V is TRBV4-2; tentative D call: TRBD1 (5 bases). Germline assignment: CDR1 LGHNA and CDR2 YNFKEQ. Trimming shortened V by 0 bases and J by 8 bases, and 11 bases separated the two germline ends. The CDR3 is 14 amino acids. The CDR3 region is CASSQEGRGDTIYF. The CDR3 bases are TGTGCCAGCAGCCAAGAGGGCCGAGGGGACACCATATATTTT.

The chain employs TRBV6-4 and TRBJ2-3, with 8 bases aligning to TRBD2. CDR3 length: 15 residues. The J segment lost 2 bases and the V segment lost 6 bases, leaving 7 bases of the junction unmatched. Germline CDR1 MRHNA, CDR2 SNTAGT. In DNA form, the CDR3 reads TGTGCCAGCAGCCGACTAGCGACCCCCACAGATACGCAGTATTTT. It is translated as CASSRLATPTDTQYF.

CDR3 nucleotide sequence: TGCGCCAGCAGCCAAGTCGCCACCACAGATACGCAGTATTTT. Residues: CASSQVATTDTQYF. The chain links TRBV4-3 to TRBJ2-3; no clear D gene. Trimming took off 1 base at V and 2 bases at J, with 7 bases between the two ends. CDR3 size: 14 residues. Per germline, CDR1 LGHNA and CDR2 YSLEER.

The chain links TRBV20-1 to TRBJ2-3, with 11 positions matching TRBD2. The CDR3 extends over 15 amino acids. The trim removed 5 bases at V and 0 bases at J, leaving 4 bases unmatched. Germline-derived CDR1 and CDR2 are DFQATT and SNEGSKA (reference sequence). The DNA of the CDR3 is TGCAGTGCTCTCCGACTAGCGGGGAGCACAGATACGCAGTATTTT. It encodes CSALRLAGSTDTQYF.

V usage is TRBV24-1 and J usage is TRBJ2-3; 7 nucleotides line up with TRBD1. Germline V gene sequence: CDR1 KGHDR, CDR2 SFDVKD. CDR3 size: 17 residues. The V and J ends lost 4 bases and 3 bases, in that order; junction bases with no gene match: 12. This chain's CDR3 is CATSDERQGSETDTQYF. In DNA, the CDR3 is TGTGCCACCAGTGACGAAAGACAGGGTTCAGAGACAGATACGCAGTATTTT.